The rows below give T cell receptor beta chains drawn from one sample of a study of T cell responses to AZD1222 COVID-19 vaccine. Sequenced by immunoSEQ multiplex PCR; TCRdb stores in-frame clones only, minus some. The sample consists of about 68,000 clones, 88% of them appearing once. The material was peripheral blood, obtained on day 0 of AZD1222 vaccination. These receptors originate from an adult in good health. Each CDR3 is given without its conserved first and last residue. The order of the fields is V gene, J gene, CDR3 protein.

TRBV10-1	TRBJ1-5	ASQPGQGVNNQPQH
TRBV9	TRBJ1-2	ASSVASENYGYT
TRBV9	TRBJ2-2	ASSPPTGATGELF
TRBV11-2	TRBJ2-7	ASSSNRDPYEQY
TRBV2	TRBJ1-2	ASSEAYRAGYT
TRBV2	TRBJ1-4	ASRAAREKLF
TRBV28	TRBJ2-1	ASSGWGRPYNEQF
TRBV6-4	TRBJ2-1	ASSDRTGGNDEQF
TRBV5-1	TRBJ1-2	ASSFVRTGHYGYT
TRBV6-4	TRBJ2-3	ASSDGTGETDTQY
TRBV7-9	TRBJ2-1	ASSSGGERSYNEQF
TRBV5-8	TRBJ2-7	ASSFSYEQY
TRBV7-8	TRBJ2-2	ASSLAGLYTGELF
TRBV2	TRBJ2-1	ASRALRDEQF
TRBV4-1	TRBJ2-2	ASSQDPFGTGVTGELF
TRBV15	TRBJ2-2	ATSRSRTGGTGELF
TRBV6-6	TRBJ1-4	ASSLRDSRVFATNEKLF
TRBV7-2	TRBJ1-3	ASSLDSLLGNTIY
TRBV28	TRBJ2-1	ASRPPRGLYNEQF
TRBV7-6	TRBJ1-6	ASSSRAQGGSPLH
TRBV5-1	TRBJ2-1	ASSLVGGPTRGNEQF
TRBV5-6	TRBJ1-1	ASSLAAGVNTEAF
TRBV24-1	TRBJ1-1	ATSDLGSGAF
TRBV6-1	TRBJ1-5	ASSEFLGGLQPQH
TRBV6-6	TRBJ1-5	ASSPTGRVYLSNQPQH
TRBV6-5	TRBJ1-4	ASRETGTGGEKLF
TRBV10-3	TRBJ1-3	AISTISGNTIY
TRBV24-1	TRBJ1-1	ATISDCHTEAF
TRBV29-1	TRBJ1-5	SVEIGGEEPQH
TRBV3-1/TRBV3-2	TRBJ2-1	ASSQDGLAVEQF
TRBV27	TRBJ1-5	ASSGGLGQPQH
TRBV9	TRBJ1-2	ASSSRGRVNYGYT
TRBV5-1	TRBJ1-6	ASSPVFHSPLH
TRBV4-2	TRBJ1-5	ASSQDRRSGYSNQPQH
TRBV27	TRBJ1-1	ASSLQLNTEAF
TRBV28	TRBJ2-7	ASSAPQGARGWVQY
TRBV27	TRBJ1-1	ASSLSGTGGFTEAF
TRBV21-1	TRBJ2-7	ASSKAKKVPAGGLQQY
TRBV28	TRBJ1-4	ASGREANEKLF
TRBV5-5	TRBJ1-2	ASSQGQQWSYGYT
TRBV10-3	TRBJ1-1	AISEEVNTEAF
TRBV11-2	TRBJ2-1	ASSPGRNPGQGAQQF
TRBV18	TRBJ1-1	ATGVTNTEAF
TRBV7-6	TRBJ2-1	ASSLLAGSYNEQF
TRBV10-3	TRBJ2-3	AISEGLDTQY
TRBV19	TRBJ2-1	ASSIDLRLDTGEQF
TRBV7-2	TRBJ1-1	ASSQGQGRNTEAF
TRBV7-9	TRBJ1-1	ASSLASLTEAF
TRBV18	TRBJ2-1	ASSPGGSGRKVSYNEQF
TRBV30	TRBJ2-3	AWSVGRNTQY
TRBV19	TRBJ1-6	ASSPTGISYNSPLH
TRBV6-6	TRBJ2-1	ASSYLSGSLYNEQF
TRBV3-1/TRBV3-2	TRBJ2-1	ASSQVPGGRSYNEQF
TRBV7-6	TRBJ1-1	ASSSRDRGGTEAF
TRBV6-5	TRBJ2-1	ASSTGTSGNNEQF
TRBV20-1	TRBJ1-5	SASIGGARRHQPQH
TRBV4-1	TRBJ1-1	ASSQDARGGTEAF